The present entry profiles one T cell receptor beta chain with its context. With 60 Vbeta and 13 Jbeta primers, the PCR was carried out. Repertoires were generated with immunoSEQ multiplex PCR, while TCRdb's copy carries only in-frame clones and drops some. Among tens of thousands of clones listed, roughly 80% were seen once. This sample was included in a study of cytomegalovirus exposure and HLA in healthy donors. The sequence derives from a man aged 25 to 45 in good health and CMV-seropositive. The sample taken for sequencing was PBMCs.

The CDR3 DNA reads as TGTGCCAGCAGCTTAGGGGAGCCCCGCTCCTACGAGCAGTACTTC. Amino acids: CASSLGEPRSYEQYF. This rearrangement joins TRBV13 to TRBJ2-7; unclear D gene. The CDR3 sequence is 15 residues long. Germline assignment: CDR1 PRHDT and CDR2 FYEKMQ (reference sequence). Trimming left V 0 bases short and J 0 bases short, with 9 bases between.